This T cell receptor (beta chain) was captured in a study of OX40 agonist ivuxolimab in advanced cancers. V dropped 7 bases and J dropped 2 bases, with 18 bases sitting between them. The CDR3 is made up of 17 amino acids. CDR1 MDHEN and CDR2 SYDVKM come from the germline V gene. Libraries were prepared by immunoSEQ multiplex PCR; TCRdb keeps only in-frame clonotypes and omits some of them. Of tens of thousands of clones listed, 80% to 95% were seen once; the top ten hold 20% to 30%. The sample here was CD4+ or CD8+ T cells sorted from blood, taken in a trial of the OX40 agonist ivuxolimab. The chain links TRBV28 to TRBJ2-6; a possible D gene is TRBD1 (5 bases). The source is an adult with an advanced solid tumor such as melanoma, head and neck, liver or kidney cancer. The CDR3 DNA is TGTGCCAGCACCGCAGCCCACACAGGTGCTGGGGCCAACGTCCTGACTTTC. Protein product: CASTAAHTGAGANVLTF.